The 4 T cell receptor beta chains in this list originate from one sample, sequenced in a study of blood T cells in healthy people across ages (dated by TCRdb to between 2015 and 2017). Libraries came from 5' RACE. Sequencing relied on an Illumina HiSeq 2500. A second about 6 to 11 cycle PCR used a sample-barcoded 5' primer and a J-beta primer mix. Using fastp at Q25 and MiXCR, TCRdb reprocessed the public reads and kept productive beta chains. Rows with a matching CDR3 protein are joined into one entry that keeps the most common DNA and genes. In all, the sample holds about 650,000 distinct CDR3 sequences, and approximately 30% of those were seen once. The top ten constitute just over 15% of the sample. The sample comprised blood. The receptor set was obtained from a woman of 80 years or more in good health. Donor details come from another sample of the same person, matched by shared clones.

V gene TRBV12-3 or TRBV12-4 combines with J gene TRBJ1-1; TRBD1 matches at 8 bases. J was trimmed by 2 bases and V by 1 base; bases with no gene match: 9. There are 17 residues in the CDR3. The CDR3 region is CASSLVFRTGSNTEAFF. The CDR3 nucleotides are TGTGCCAGCAGTTTAGTGTTTAGGACAGGGAGTAACACTGAAGCTTTCTTT.

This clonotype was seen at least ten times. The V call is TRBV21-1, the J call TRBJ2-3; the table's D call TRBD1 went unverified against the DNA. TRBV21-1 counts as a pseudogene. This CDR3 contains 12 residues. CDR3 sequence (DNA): TGTGCCAGGAAGACAGGGCTAGATACGCAGTATTTT. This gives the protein CARKTGLDTQYF.

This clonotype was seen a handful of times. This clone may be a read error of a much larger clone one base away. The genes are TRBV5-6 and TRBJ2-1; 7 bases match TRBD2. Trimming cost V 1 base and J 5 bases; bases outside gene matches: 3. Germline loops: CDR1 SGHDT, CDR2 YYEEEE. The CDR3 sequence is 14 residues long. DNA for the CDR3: TGTGCCAGCAGCTTGAGCGGGGCCGACAATGAGCAGTTCTTC. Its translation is CASSLSGADNEQFF.

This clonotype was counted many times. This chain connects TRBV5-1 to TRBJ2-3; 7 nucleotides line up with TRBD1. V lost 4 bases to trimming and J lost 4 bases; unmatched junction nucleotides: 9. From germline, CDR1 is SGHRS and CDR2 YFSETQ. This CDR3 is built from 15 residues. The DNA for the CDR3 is TGCGCCAGCAGCGACTCACAGGGGCCGGCAGATACGCAGTATTTT. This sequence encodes CASSDSQGPADTQYF.